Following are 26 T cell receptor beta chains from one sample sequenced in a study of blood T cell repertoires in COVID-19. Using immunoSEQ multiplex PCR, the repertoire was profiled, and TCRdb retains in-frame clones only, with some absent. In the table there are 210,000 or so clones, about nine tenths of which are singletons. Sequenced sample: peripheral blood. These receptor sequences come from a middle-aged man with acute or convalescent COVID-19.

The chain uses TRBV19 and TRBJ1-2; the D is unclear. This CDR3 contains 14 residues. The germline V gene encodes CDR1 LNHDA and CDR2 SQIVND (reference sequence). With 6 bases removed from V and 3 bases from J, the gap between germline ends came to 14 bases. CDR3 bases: TGTGCCAGTAGAGAGGGCCTGCGGGACTATGGCTACACCTTC. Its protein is CASREGLRDYGYTF.

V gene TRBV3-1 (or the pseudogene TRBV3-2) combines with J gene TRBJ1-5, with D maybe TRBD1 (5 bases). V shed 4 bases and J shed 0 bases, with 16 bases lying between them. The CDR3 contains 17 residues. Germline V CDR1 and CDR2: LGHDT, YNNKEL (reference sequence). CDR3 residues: CASSPSVGLYSNQPQHF. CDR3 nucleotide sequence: TGTGCCAGCAGCCCGTCGGTGGGGCTCTATAGCAATCAGCCCCAGCATTTT.

The CDR3 here is CATSRESSGSSYNEQFF. CDR3 bases: TGTGCCACCAGCAGAGAATCCAGCGGAAGCTCCTACAATGAGCAGTTCTTC. The chain carries TRBV15 and TRBJ2-1; a weak D match, TRBD2 (5 bases). The CDR3 totals 17 residues. Germline V CDR1 and CDR2: LNHNV, YYDKDF (reference sequence). V was pared by 0 bases and J by 0 bases, with 12 bases between.

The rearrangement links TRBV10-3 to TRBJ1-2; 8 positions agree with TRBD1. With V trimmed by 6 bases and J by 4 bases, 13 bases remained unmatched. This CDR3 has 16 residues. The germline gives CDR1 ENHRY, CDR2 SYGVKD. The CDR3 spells CAIRDQGQVLSYGYTF. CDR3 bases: TGTGCCATCAGAGACCAGGGACAGGTTCTGTCCTATGGCTACACCTTC.

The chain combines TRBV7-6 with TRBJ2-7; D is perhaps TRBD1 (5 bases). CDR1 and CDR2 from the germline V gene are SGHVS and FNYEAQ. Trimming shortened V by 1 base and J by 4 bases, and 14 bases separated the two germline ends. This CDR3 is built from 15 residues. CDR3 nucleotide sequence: TGTGCCAGCAGCTTAGACCCAAAGGGGAATTACGAGCAGTACTTC. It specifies CASSLDPKGNYEQYF.

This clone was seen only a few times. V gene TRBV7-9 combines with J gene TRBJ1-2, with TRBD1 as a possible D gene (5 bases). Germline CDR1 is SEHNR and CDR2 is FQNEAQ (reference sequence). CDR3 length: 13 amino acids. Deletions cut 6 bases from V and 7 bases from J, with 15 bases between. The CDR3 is CASSPIGQGGYTF. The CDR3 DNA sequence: TGTGCCAGCAGTCCTATTGGACAAGGTGGCTACACCTTC. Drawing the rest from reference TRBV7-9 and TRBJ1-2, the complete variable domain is DTGVSQNPRHKITKRGQNVTFRCDPISEHNRLYWYRQTLGQGPEFLTYFQNEAQLEKSRLLSDRFSAERPKGSFSTLEIQRTEQGDSAMYLCASSPIGQGGYTFGSGTRLTVV.

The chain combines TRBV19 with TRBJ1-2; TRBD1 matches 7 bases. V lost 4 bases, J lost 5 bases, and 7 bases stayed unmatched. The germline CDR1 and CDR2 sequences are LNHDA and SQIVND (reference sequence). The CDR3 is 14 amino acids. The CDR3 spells CASSRRDRQYGYTF. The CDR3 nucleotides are TGTGCCAGTAGTAGACGGGACAGACAATATGGCTACACCTTC.

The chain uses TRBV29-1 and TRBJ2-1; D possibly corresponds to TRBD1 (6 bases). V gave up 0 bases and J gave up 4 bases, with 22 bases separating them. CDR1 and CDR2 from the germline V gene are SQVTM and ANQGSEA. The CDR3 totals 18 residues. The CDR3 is CSVEDQSGRGEGYNEQFF. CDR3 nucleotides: TGCAGCGTTGAAGATCAGTCTGGCAGGGGCGAGGGATACAATGAGCAGTTCTTC.

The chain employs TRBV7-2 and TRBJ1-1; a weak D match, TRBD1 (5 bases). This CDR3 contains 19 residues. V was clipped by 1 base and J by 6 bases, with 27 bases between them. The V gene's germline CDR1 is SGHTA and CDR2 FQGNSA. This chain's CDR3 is CASSLGGVRHRMVSSEAFF. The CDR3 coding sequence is TGTGCCAGCAGCTTAGGGGGCGTGAGACACCGTATGGTGTCCTCTGAAGCTTTCTTT. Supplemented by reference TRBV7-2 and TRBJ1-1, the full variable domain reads GAGVSQSPSNKVTEKGKDVELRCDPISGHTALYWYRQSLGQGLEFLIYFQGNSAPDKSGLPSDRFSAERTGGSVSTLTIQRTQQEDSAVYLCASSLGGVRHRMVSSEAFFGQGTRLTVV.

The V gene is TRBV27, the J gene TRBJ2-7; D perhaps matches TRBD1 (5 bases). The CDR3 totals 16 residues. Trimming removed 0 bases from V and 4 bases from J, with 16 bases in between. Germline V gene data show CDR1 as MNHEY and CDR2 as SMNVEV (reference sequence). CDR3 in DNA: TGTGCCAGCAGTTTATCCTCCGGCAGGGTCGCGTACGAGCAGTACTTC. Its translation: CASSLSSGRVAYEQYF.

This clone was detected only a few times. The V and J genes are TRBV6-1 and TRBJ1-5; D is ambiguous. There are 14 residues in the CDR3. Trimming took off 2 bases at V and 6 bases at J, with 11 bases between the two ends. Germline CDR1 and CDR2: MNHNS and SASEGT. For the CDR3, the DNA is TGTGCCAGCAGTGAAAAACAGTTCGGTCAGCCCCAGCATTTT. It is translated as CASSEKQFGQPQHF.

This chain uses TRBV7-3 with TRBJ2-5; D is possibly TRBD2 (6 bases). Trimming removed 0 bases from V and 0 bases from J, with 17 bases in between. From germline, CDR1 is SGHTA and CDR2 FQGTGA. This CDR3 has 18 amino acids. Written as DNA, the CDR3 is TGTGCCAGCAGCTTAACCGGGGGACGCCCCCGGTACCAAGAGACCCAGTACTTC. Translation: CASSLTGGRPRYQETQYF.

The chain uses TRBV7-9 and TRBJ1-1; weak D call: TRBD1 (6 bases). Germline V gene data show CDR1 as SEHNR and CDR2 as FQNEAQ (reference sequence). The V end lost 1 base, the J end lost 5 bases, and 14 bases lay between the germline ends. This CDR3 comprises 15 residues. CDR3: CASSLVTGMGTEAFF. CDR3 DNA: TGTGCCAGCAGCTTAGTAACAGGGATGGGGACTGAAGCTTTCTTT.

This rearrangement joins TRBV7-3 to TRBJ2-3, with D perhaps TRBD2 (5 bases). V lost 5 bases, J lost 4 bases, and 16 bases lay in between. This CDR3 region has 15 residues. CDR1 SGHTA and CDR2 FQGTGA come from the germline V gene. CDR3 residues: CASSLTRTRADTQYF. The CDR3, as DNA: TGTGCCAGCAGCCTTACCAGGACGAGGGCAGATACGCAGTATTTT.

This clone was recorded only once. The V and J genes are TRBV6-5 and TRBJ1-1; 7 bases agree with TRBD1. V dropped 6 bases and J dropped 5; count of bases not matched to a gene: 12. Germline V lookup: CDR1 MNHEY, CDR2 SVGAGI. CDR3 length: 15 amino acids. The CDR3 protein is CASSPGGLRRTEAFF. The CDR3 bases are TGTGCCAGCAGCCCAGGGGGTTTAAGGAGAACTGAAGCTTTCTTT.

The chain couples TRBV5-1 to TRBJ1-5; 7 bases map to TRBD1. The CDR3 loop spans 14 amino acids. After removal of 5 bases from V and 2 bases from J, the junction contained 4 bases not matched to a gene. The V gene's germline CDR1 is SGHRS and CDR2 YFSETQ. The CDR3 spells CASRAGTGNQPQHF. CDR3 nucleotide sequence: TGCGCCAGCAGGGCTGGGACAGGCAATCAGCCCCAGCATTTT.

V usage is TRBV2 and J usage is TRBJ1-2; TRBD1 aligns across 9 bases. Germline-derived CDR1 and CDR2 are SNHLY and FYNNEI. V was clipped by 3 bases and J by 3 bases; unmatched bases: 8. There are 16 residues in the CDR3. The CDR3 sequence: CASSDNRGTGHYGYTF. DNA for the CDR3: TGTGCCAGCAGTGATAACCGCGGGACAGGGCACTATGGCTACACCTTC.

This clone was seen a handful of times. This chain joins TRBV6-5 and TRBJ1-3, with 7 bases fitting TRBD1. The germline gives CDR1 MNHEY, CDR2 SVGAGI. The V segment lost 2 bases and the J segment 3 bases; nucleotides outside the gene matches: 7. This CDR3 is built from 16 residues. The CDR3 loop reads CASSYARGFNGNTIYF. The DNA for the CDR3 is TGTGCCAGCAGTTACGCCAGGGGGTTCAATGGAAACACCATATATTTT.

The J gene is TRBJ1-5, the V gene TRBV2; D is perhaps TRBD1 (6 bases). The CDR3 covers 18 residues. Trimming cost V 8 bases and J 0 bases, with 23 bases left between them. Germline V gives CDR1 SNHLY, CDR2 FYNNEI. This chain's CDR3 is CASSTPSGGADSNQPQHF. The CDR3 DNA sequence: TGTGCCAGCTCAACACCCAGCGGGGGGGCTGATAGCAATCAGCCCCAGCATTTT.

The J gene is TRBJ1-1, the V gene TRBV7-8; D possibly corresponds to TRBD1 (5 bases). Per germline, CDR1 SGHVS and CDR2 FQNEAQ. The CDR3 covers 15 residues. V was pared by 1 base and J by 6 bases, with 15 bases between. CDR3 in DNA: TGTGCCAGCAGCTTAGATACAGGAGGAGGGTCTGAAGCTTTCTTT. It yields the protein CASSLDTGGGSEAFF.

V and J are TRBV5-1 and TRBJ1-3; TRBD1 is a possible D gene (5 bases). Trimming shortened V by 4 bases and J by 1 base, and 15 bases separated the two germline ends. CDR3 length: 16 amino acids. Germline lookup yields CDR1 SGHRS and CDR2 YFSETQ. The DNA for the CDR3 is TGCGCCAGCAGCCGTGTAGGGGAATCTTCTGGAAACACCATATATTTT. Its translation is CASSRVGESSGNTIYF.

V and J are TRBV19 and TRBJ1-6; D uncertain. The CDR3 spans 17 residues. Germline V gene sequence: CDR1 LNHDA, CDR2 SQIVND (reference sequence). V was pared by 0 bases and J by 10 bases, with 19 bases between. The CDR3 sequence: CASSIDRGEFSLSPLHF. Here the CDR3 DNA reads TGTGCCAGTAGTATAGATCGCGGGGAGTTCTCGTTGTCACCCCTCCACTTT.

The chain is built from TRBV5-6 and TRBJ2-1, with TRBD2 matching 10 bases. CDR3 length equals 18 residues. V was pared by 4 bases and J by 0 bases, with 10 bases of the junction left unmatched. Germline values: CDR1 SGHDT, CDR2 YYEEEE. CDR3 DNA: TGTGCCAGCAGCCCACCGCTAGCGGGGGTTTTCTCCTACAATGAGCAGTTCTTC. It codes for CASSPPLAGVFSYNEQFF.

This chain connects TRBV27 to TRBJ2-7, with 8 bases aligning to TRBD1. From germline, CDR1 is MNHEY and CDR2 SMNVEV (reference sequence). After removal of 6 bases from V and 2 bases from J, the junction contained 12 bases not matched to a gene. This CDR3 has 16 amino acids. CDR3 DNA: TGTGCCAGCAGACCTAGAACCGGGACAGGCCCCTACGAGCAGTACTTC. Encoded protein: CASRPRTGTGPYEQYF.

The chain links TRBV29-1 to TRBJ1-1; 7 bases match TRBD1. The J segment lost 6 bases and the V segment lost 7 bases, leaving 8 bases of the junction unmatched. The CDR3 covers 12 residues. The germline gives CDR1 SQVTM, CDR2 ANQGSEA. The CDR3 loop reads CSARQGVAEAFF. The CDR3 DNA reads TGCAGCGCCCGACAGGGAGTAGCTGAAGCTTTCTTT. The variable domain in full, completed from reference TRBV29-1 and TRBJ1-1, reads SAVISQKPSRDICQRGTSLTIQCQVDSQVTMMFWYRQQPGQSLTLIATANQGSEATYESGFVIDKFPISRPNLTFSTLTVSNMSPEDSSIYLCSARQGVAEAFFGQGTRLTVV.

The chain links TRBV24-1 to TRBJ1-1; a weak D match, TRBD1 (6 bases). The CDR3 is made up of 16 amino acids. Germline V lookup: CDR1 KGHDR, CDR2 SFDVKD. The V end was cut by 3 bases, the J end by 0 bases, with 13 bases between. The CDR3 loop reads CATSDILDSMNTEAFF. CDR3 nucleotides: TGTGCCACCAGTGATATCTTGGACAGCATGAACACTGAAGCTTTCTTT.